Included here is one TCR beta chain sequence, with context. This clonotype was recorded a few times. Its antigen remains unidentified. No much larger clone exists at a distance of one base, and base qualities are not known. This entry comes from a study of T-cell memory formation after mild COVID-19 (dated by TCRdb to the early 2020s). Notes on the research overall: Most TCR sequence clusters were specific to one of the two donors. T-cell clones expanding and contracting after mild COVID-19 in a couple of donors were tracked by longitudinal TCRalpha and TCRbeta repertoire sequencing. The cohort was made up of two young adult volunteers, one female and one male, who were previously healthy.

For sequencing, an Illumina NovaSeq 6000 was employed. TCRalpha and TCRbeta cDNA libraries were constructed by 5'RACE with constant-segment primers, with sample barcodes and unique molecular identifiers being introduced. Trizol reagent was used to extract RNA from every sample. Libraries were amplified in two PCR steps, with a second sample barcode and Illumina TruSeq adapters added in the second step. Sequencing of libraries was performed on an Illumina NovaSeq with 2 x 150 bp paired-end reads. The source study handled its data this way. Reads were demultiplexed and collapsed into UMI-guided consensus sequences with migec v1.2.7. Using mixcr v2.1.11, the UMI consensuses were aligned to TRA and TRB V and J templates and assembled into clonotypes. A clonotype was counted as expanded or contracted only when both edgeR and NoisET called the clonotype significant, with the noise models trained on biological replicates. For edgeR calls, a false discovery rate-adjusted p below 0.01 and a log2 fold-change threshold of 1 were applied. As an exploratory analysis of dynamics, PCA with hierarchical clustering was applied to max-normalized trajectories of the 1000 most abundant clonotypes. Separately sequenced CD4+ and CD8+ repertoires were used to assign the CD4 or CD8 phenotype of responding clones. TCRdb reprocessed the public reads (quality trimming at Q25 with fastp, clone calling with MiXCR) and kept in-frame beta chains. Rows matching on CDR3 protein sequence are summarized as one entry with the most common DNA and genes. Clone size and V and J calls follow TCRdb, not the original study. For this sample there are 190,000 or so distinct CDR3 sequences; over 20% appear just once. Clones ranked in the top ten supply 23% of the sample.

V sheds 1 base and J sheds 2 bases, leaving 8 bases between their ends. The germline V gene (reference sequence) yields SEHNR for CDR1 and FQNEAQ for CDR2. The CDR3 goes from the cysteine to the phenylalanine over 14 residues. Of all the DNA, just the CDR3 is kept, 42 bases in frame from base 1. The study at large found these results: Whether the second-wave clones peaking on day 37 were SARS-CoV-2 specific was not confirmed. The study covered only a couple of mild cases, and larger cohorts including severe cases with pre-infection samples were considered necessary. Some responding clones were detected in pre-infection memory, which suggested that pre-existing cross-reactive memory T cells had joined the SARS-CoV-2 response. Contracting CD4+ clones appeared mostly in the CM and EM memory subsets, whereas CD8+ clones were enriched in EMRA. Clones that contracted from day 15 to 85 showed balanced CD4/CD8 phenotypes, whereas a second wave of clones that expanded from day 15 to 37 leaned towards CD4+.

PBMCs were isolated by Ficoll-Paque density gradient centrifugation. The chain couples TRBV7-9 to TRBJ2-5, with the D gene possibly TRBD1 or TRBD2, each one fitting 5 bases. This clonotype was sampled from an adult woman who had mild COVID-19 (a few samples of this study predate the infection). The sample titles of this study are shuffled in the database, so cell type and time point are left out; the donor was told from shared clones. Sequences were obtained from PBMCs or a T cell subset sorted from them (not recorded which). The CDR3 protein: CASSLDGGQETQYF. In nucleotides, the sequence is TGTGCCAGCAGCTTAGATGGGGGACAAGAGACCCAGTACTTC.